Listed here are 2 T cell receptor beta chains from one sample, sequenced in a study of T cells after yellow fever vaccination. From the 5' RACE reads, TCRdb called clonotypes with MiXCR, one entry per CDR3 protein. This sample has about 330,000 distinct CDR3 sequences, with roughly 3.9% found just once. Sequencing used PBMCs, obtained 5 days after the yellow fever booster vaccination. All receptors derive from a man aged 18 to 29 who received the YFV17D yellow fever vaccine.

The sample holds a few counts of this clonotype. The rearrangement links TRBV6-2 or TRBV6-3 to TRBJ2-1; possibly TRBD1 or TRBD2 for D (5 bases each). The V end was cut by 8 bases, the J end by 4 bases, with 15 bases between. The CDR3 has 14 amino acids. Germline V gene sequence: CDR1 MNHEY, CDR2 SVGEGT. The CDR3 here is CASSSRDAYNEQFF. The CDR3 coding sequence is TGTGCCAGCTCTTCCCGGGACGCATACAATGAGCAGTTCTTC.

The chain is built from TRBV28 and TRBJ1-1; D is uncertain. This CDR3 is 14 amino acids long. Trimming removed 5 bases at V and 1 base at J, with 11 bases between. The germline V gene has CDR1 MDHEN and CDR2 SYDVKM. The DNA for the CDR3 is TGTGCCAGCAGTCCCCCTTGGGAGAACACTGAAGCTTTCTTT. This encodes CASSPPWENTEAFF.